This T cell receptor beta chain was documented in a study of early T cells in non-severe SARS-CoV-2 infection. Study context: Unpaired chains resulted from sequencing bulk RNA of unsorted whole blood.

The CDR3 extends over 18 amino acids. Trimming at V came to 0 bases and at J to 3 bases, leaving 11 bases not matched to a gene. The germline V gene has CDR1 LGHNA and CDR2 YNFKEQ. Tagging with unique molecular identifiers was applied to individual cDNA molecules. TCRdb reprocessed the 5' RACE reads via MiXCR and lists one record per CDR3 protein. In the table there are some 28,000 distinct CDR3 sequences, around 4.4% of which are singletons. This clonotype was counted ten times or more. Its cognate antigen is unknown. General study findings and limits: Database matching using VDJdb favored anti-spike CD8 responses, with private and CD4 specificities left missing.

This chain connects TRBV4-2 to TRBJ1-2; 9 nucleotides align to TRBD1. The clonotype comes from an adult who was a healthcare worker with PCR-confirmed SARS-CoV-2 infection or an uninfected control (not recorded which). The sequenced sample consisted of whole blood. The DNA of the CDR3 is TGTGCCAGCAGCCAAGATTTCGCCGGGACAGGGTTTGACTATGGCTACACCTTC. This gives the protein CASSQDFAGTGFDYGYTF.